The rows below give T cell receptor beta chains drawn from one sample of a study of cytomegalovirus exposure and HLA in healthy donors. Produced via immunoSEQ multiplex PCR; TCRdb's table is partial and in-frame only. The sample carries about 120,000 clones, about 80% recorded once. The sample taken for sequencing was PBMCs. These receptors came from a woman between 40 and 55 years old in good health and CMV-seropositive. Each CDR3 is given with its conserved first and last residue. A D gene is named only where the DNA matches it firmly. Where a row states a size, it is once, few, many or the class of an expanded clone; other rows omit it.

J gene	V gene	clone size	D gene	CDR3 protein	CDR3 DNA
TRBJ1-1	TRBV10-2	-	-	CASTGTPNTEAFF	TGCGCCAGCACCGGGACACCCAACACTGAAGCTTTCTTT
TRBJ1-3	TRBV18	-	TRBD1	CASSPDRVAGNTIYF	TGTGCCAGCTCACCCGACAGGGTAGCTGGAAACACCATATATTTT
TRBJ1-2	TRBV19	-	TRBD1	CASSIWETGKNYGYTF	TGTGCCAGTAGTATTTGGGAGACAGGGAAAAACTATGGCTACACCTTC
TRBJ2-3	TRBV29-1	once	TRBD2	CSVEGGGRAGDTQYF	TGCAGCGTTGAAGGCGGCGGGAGGGCGGGAGATACGCAGTATTTT
TRBJ1-1	TRBV13	-	-	CASSSVRSGGKFRETEAFF	TGTGCCAGCAGCTCAGTTAGGAGCGGGGGCAAGTTTCGGGAAACTGAAGCTTTCTTT
TRBJ2-3	TRBV11-2	-	-	CASSSTDTQYF	TGTGCCAGCAGCTCTACAGATACGCAGTATTTT
TRBJ2-5	TRBV6-1	-	TRBD1	CASSAPGQGWKTQYF	TGTGCCAGCAGTGCACCGGGACAGGGGTGGAAGACCCAGTACTTC
TRBJ1-1	TRBV6-4	-	-	CASSAGGSGEAFF	TGTGCCAGCAGCGCCGGGGGGTCGGGTGAAGCTTTCTTT
TRBJ2-3	TRBV18	-	TRBD2	CASSPALAGGSTDTQYF	TGTGCCAGCTCACCAGCCCTAGCGGGGGGGAGCACAGATACGCAGTATTTT
TRBJ1-2	TRBV4-1	-	-	CASSQRHSNYGYTF	TGCGCCAGCAGCCAACGACACTCTAACTATGGCTACACCTTC
TRBJ2-3	TRBV11-3	-	-	CASSLRRGLTDTQYF	TGTGCCAGCAGCTTGAGGCGGGGTTTGACAGATACGCAGTATTTT
TRBJ2-7	TRBV6-1	-	-	CASSAHSGQLYEQYF	TGTGCCAGCAGCGCGCACAGCGGGCAGCTATACGAGCAGTACTTC
TRBJ1-1	TRBV5-1	once	-	CASSGPSNTEAFF	TGCGCCAGCAGCGGGCCATCGAACACTGAAGCTTTCTTT
TRBJ2-3	TRBV5-4	-	TRBD2	CASSLKVAGITDTQYF	TGTGCCAGCAGCTTGAAGGTAGCGGGGATCACAGATACGCAGTATTTT
TRBJ2-3	TRBV6-5	-	TRBD1	CASTRTGGNTDTQYF	TGTGCCAGCACTAGGACAGGGGGTAACACAGATACGCAGTATTTT
TRBJ1-2	TRBV4-1	-	-	CASSSPGTAGGNYGYTF	TGCGCCAGCAGCAGCCCGGGGACCGCGGGGGGTAACTATGGCTACACCTTC
TRBJ2-1	TRBV7-2	-	TRBD2	CASSLVSGTSYNEQFF	TGTGCCAGCAGCTTAGTCAGCGGGACTTCCTACAATGAGCAGTTCTTC
TRBJ1-2	TRBV19	-	-	CASSPPREGHYGYTF	TGTGCCAGTAGTCCCCCTCGGGAAGGGCACTATGGCTACACCTTC
TRBJ1-1	TRBV6-5	-	TRBD1	CASSPTGAAAFF	TGTGCCAGCAGCCCGACAGGGGCAGCAGCTTTCTTT
TRBJ1-1	TRBV15	-	TRBD1	CATSRARHDRGRTEAFF	TGTGCCACCAGCAGAGCCCGACATGACAGGGGTCGAACTGAAGCTTTCTTT
TRBJ1-2	TRBV18	once	-	CASSPPGQTNYGYTF	TGTGCCAGCTCACCACCTGGGCAGACTAACTATGGCTACACCTTC
TRBJ2-7	TRBV11-2	once	-	CASSFSGETYEQYF	TGTGCCAGCAGCTTTTCCGGTGAGACCTACGAGCAGTACTTC
TRBJ2-7	TRBV4-1	-	TRBD2	CASSQSTSSGAYEQYF	TGCGCCAGCAGCCAATCAACAAGCAGCGGGGCATACGAGCAGTACTTC
TRBJ2-3	TRBV4-3	once	-	CASSQDSRREDTQYF	TGCGCCAGCAGCCAAGATAGCCGTCGAGAGGATACGCAGTATTTT
TRBJ2-1	TRBV5-1	-	-	CASSLRSDGPYNEQFF	TGCGCCAGCAGCTTGCGGAGTGACGGTCCCTACAATGAGCAGTTCTTC
TRBJ1-5	TRBV11-2	-	-	CASSTTGLSNQPQHF	TGTGCCAGCAGCACGACAGGTCTTAGCAATCAGCCCCAGCATTTT
TRBJ2-1	TRBV19	-	TRBD1	CASGDRGHYNEQFF	TGTGCCAGTGGGGACAGGGGGCATTACAATGAGCAGTTCTTC
TRBJ2-5	TRBV4-3	-	-	CASSHDKGTPRETQYF	TGCGCCAGCAGCCATGACAAAGGGACTCCAAGGGAGACCCAGTACTTC
TRBJ1-2	TRBV6-8	few	-	CASSYWGGGIYGYTF	TGTGCCAGCAGTTATTGGGGGGGAGGCATCTATGGCTACACCTTC
TRBJ1-5	TRBV19	-	-	CASRDSRNQPQHF	TGTGCCAGTAGGGACAGTCGCAATCAGCCCCAGCATTTT
TRBJ2-3	TRBV7-9	-	-	CASSPSVLYEDTQYF	TGTGCCAGCAGCCCCAGCGTCCTCTACGAAGATACGCAGTATTTT
TRBJ2-2	TRBV5-4	-	TRBD1	CAWTGGFTGELFF	TGTGCCTGGACAGGGGGTTTTACCGGGGAGCTGTTTTTT
TRBJ2-5	TRBV11-2	-	-	CASSLIASSETQYF	TGTGCCAGCAGCTTAATTGCTAGCAGTGAGACCCAGTACTTC
TRBJ2-1	TRBV9	-	TRBD2	CASSGGGKLLSYNEQFF	TGTGCCAGCAGCGGCGGGGGTAAACTACTCTCCTACAATGAGCAGTTCTTC
TRBJ1-1	TRBV6-1	-	-	CASLSLLYEAFF	TGTGCCAGCCTATCCCTACTTTATGAAGCTTTCTTT
TRBJ2-3	TRBV4-1	-	-	CASSRLAGTQPPDTQYF	TGCGCCAGCAGCCGATTGGCGGGGACCCAACCCCCAGATACGCAGTATTTT
TRBJ1-1	TRBV19	-	TRBD1	CASSQGANTEAFF	TGTGCCAGTAGTCAGGGGGCGAACACTGAAGCTTTCTTT
TRBJ2-2	TRBV5-1	-	-	CASSLEGRRDGELFF	TGCGCCAGCAGCTTAGAGGGACGGCGGGACGGGGAGCTGTTTTTT
TRBJ1-3	TRBV19	-	-	CASSSLDSFTASNTIYF	TGTGCCAGTAGTTCCTTGGACAGTTTCACGGCAAGCAACACCATATATTTT
TRBJ2-3	TRBV27	once	TRBD2	CASSSGRGEVTDTQYF	TGTGCCAGCAGCTCGGGGAGGGGCGAGGTCACAGATACGCAGTATTTT
TRBJ1-1	TRBV27	-	TRBD1	CASSFAGGTEAFF	TGTGCCAGCAGTTTTGCAGGGGGGACTGAAGCTTTCTTT
TRBJ1-1	TRBV11-2	-	TRBD1	CASSPQGTEAFF	TGTGCCAGCAGCCCACAGGGGACTGAAGCTTTCTTT
TRBJ2-1	TRBV4-3	-	-	CASSQDRRDEQFF	TGCGCCAGCAGCCAGGACAGGAGGGATGAGCAGTTCTTC
TRBJ1-1	TRBV27	once	-	CASSSGGRDTEAFF	TGTGCCAGCAGTTCGGGGGGACGGGACACTGAAGCTTTCTTT